This T cell receptor (beta chain) was sequenced for a study of cytomegalovirus exposure and HLA in healthy donors. The V segment lost 0 bases and the J segment 8 bases; nucleotides outside the gene matches: 7. The CDR3 loop spans 16 amino acids. Per the germline V gene, CDR1 is SGDLS and CDR2 is YYNGEE. The PCR contained 60 Vbeta and 13 Jbeta primers. Generated by immunoSEQ multiplex PCR, the TCRdb table keeps only in-frame clones and is missing some. Here the sample spans 110,000 or so clones, about 80% being singletons. General study points: Sequence variants that were highly shared formed a cluster that was likely a sequencing artifact. Some public TCRs appeared in many individuals, while most sequences were rare. Prior analysis indicated that the majority of TCR beta V segments exhibited productivity approximately 87% or approximately 30% of the time.

Regarding this clone: Its antigen is still unknown.

The chain employs TRBV9 and TRBJ2-1, with 11 positions matching TRBD1. The sequence derives from a woman in her thirties in good health and CMV-seropositive. The sequencing input was PBMCs. CDR3 bases: TGTGCCAGCAGCGTAGGAGGACAGGGGGCCTTTGATGAGCAGTTCTTC. Translating it yields CASSVGGQGAFDEQFF.